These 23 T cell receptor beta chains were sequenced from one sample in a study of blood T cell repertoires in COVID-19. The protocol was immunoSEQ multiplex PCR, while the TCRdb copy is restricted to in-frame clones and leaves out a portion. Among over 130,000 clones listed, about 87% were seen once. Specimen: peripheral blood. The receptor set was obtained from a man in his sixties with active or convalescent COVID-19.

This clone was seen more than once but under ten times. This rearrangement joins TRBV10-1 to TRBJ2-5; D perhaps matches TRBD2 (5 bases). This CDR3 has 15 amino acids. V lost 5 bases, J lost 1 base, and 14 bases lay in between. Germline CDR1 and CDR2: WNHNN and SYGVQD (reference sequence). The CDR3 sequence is CASSPGIRTQETQYF. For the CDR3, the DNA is TGCGCCAGCAGTCCCGGGATCAGAACCCAAGAGACCCAGTACTTC.

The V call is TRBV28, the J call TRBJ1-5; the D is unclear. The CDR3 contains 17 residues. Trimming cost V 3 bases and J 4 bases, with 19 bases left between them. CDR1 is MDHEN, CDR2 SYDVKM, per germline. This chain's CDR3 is CASSLYAGWRFNQPQHF. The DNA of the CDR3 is TGTGCCAGCAGTTTGTACGCGGGTTGGAGGTTTAATCAGCCCCAGCATTTT.

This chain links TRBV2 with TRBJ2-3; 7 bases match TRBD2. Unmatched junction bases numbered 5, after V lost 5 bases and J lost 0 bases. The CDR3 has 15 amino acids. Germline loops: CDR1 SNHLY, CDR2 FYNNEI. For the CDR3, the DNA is TGTGCCAGCAGTACCGGGACTATCAGCACAGATACGCAGTATTTT. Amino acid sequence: CASSTGTISTDTQYF.

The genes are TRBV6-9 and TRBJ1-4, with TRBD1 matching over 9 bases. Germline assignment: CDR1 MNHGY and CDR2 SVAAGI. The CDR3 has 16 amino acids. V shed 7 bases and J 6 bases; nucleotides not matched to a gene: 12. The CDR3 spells CASTTTRDRVDEKLFF. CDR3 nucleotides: TGTGCCAGCACCACAACCCGGGACAGGGTGGATGAAAAACTGTTTTTT.

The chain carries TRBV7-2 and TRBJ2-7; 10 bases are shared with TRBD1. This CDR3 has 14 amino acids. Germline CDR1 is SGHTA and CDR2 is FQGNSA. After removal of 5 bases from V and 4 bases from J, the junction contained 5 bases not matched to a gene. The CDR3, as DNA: TGTGCCAGCAGCCACCGGGACAGGGGTTACGAGCAGTACTTC. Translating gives CASSHRDRGYEQYF. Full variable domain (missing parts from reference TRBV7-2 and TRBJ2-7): GAGVSQSPSNKVTEKGKDVELRCDPISGHTALYWYRQSLGQGLEFLIYFQGNSAPDKSGLPSDRFSAERTGGSVSTLTIQRTQQEDSAVYLCASSHRDRGYEQYFGPGTRLTVT.

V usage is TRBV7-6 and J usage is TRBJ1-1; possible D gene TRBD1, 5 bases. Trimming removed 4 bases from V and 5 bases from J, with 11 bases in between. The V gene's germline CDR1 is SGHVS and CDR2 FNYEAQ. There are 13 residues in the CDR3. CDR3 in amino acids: CASSSVTGTEAFF. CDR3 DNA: TGTGCCAGCAGCTCCGTTACAGGAACTGAAGCTTTCTTT.

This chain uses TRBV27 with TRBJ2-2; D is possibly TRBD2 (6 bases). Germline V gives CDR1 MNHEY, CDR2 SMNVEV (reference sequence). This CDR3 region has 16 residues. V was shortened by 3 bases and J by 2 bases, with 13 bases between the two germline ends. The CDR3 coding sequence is TGTGCCAGCAGTTTCGGCGGGACGCCAAACACCGGGGAGCTGTTTTTT. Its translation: CASSFGGTPNTGELFF.

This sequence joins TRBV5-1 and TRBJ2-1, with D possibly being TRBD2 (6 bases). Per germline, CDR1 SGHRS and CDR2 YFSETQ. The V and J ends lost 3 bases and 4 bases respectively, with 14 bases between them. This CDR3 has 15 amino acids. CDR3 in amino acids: CASSSRSGLYNEQFF. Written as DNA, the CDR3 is TGCGCCAGCAGCTCGCGCAGTGGACTATACAATGAGCAGTTCTTC.

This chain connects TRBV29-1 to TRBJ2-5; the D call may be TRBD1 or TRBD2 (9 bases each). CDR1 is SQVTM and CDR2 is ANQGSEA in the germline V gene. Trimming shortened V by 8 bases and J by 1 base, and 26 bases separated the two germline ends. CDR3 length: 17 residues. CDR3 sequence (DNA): TGCAGCATAGACCGGGACAGGGTGACTAGCGGCCAAGAGACCCAGTACTTC. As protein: CSIDRDRVTSGQETQYF. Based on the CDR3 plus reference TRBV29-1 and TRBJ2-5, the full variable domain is SAVISQKPSRDICQRGTSLTIQCQVDSQVTMMFWYRQQPGQSLTLIATANQGSEATYESGFVIDKFPISRPNLTFSTLTVSNMSPEDSSIYLCSIDRDRVTSGQETQYFGPGTRLLVL.

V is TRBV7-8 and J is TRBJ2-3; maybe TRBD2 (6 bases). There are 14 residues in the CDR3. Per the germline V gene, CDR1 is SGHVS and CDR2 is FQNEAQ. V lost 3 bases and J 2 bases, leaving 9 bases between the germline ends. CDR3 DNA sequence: TGTGCCAGCAGCTTTCCGGGACTCACAGATACGCAGTATTTT. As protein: CASSFPGLTDTQYF.

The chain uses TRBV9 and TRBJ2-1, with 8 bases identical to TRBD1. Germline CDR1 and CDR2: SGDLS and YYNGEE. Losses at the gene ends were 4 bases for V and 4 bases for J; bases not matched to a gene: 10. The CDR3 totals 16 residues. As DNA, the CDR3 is TGTGCCAGCAGCTCAGGACAGGGTTCGGGGTACAATGAGCAGTTCTTC. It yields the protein CASSSGQGSGYNEQFF.

For the CDR3, the DNA is TGCGCCAGCGCCGAAGGGGGGGAAGATACGCAGTATTTT. Encoded protein: CASAEGGEDTQYF. The rearrangement uses TRBV23-1 and TRBJ2-3; D may be TRBD2 (7 bases). TRBV23-1 has ORF status, its function being uncertain. V was clipped by 8 bases and J by 5 bases, with 14 bases between them. The length of the CDR3 is 13 residues.

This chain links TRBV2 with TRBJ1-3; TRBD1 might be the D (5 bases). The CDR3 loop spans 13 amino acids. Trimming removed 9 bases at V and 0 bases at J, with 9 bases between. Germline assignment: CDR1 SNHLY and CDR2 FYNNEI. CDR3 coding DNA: TGTGCCAGGGGACTTCCCTCTGGAAACACCATATATTTT. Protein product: CARGLPSGNTIYF.

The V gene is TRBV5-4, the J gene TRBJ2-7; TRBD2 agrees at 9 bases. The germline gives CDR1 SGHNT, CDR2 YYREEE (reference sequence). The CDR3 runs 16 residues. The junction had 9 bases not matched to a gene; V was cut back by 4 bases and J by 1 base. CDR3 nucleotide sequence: TGTGCCAGCAGCAGCGATTCTCTAGCGGGATCCTACGAGCAGTACTTC. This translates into CASSSDSLAGSYEQYF.

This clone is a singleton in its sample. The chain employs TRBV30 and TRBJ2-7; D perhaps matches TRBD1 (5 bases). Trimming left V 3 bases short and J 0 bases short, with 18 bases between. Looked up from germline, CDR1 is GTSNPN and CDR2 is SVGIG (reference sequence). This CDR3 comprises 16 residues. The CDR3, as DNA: TGTGCCTGGAGCCAAACGAGGACATCAAGCTCCTACGAGCAGTACTTC. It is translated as CAWSQTRTSSSYEQYF.

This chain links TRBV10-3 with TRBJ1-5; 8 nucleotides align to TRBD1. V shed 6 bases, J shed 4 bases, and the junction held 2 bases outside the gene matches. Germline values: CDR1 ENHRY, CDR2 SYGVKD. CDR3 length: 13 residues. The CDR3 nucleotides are TGTGCCATCAGCCAGGGGGCAAATCAGCCCCAGCATTTT. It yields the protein CAISQGANQPQHF.

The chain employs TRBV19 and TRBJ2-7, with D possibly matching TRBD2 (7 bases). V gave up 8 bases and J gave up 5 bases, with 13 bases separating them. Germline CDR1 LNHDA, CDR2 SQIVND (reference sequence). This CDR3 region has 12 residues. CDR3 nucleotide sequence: TGTGCCAGTGGGGGGGGCCGGCACGAGCAGTACTTC. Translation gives CASGGGRHEQYF. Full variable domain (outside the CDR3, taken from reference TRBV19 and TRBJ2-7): DGGITQSPKYLFRKEGQNVTLSCEQNLNHDAMYWYRQDPGQGLRLIYYSQIVNDFQKGDIAEGYSVSREKKESFPLTVTSAQKNPTAFYLCASGGGRHEQYFGPGTRLTVT.

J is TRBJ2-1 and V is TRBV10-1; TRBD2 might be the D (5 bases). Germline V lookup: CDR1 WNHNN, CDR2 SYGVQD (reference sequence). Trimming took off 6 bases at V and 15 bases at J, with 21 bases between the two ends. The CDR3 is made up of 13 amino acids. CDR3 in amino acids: CASSVMTRGDRFF. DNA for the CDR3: TGCGCCAGCAGCGTTATGACCCGGGGAGATCGGTTCTTC.

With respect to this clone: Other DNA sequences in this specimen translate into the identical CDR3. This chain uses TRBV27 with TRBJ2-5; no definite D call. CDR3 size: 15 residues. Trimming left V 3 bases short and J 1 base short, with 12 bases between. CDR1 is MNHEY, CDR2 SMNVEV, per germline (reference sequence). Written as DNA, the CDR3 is TGTGCCAGCAGTTTCGCAGGCACGTCCCAAGAGACCCAGTACTTC. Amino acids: CASSFAGTSQETQYF.

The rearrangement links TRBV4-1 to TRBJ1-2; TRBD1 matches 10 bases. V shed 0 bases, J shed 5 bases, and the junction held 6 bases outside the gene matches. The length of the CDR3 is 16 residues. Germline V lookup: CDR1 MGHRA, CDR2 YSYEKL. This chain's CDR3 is CASSQDSGTGVYGYTF. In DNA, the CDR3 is TGCGCCAGCAGCCAAGATTCAGGGACAGGGGTTTATGGCTACACCTTC.

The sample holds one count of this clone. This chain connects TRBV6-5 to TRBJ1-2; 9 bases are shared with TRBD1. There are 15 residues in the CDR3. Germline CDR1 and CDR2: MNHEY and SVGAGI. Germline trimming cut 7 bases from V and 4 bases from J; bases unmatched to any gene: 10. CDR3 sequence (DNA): TGTGCCAGCACCACCCGGGACAGGGAGGGCTATGGCTACACCTTC. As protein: CASTTRDREGYGYTF.

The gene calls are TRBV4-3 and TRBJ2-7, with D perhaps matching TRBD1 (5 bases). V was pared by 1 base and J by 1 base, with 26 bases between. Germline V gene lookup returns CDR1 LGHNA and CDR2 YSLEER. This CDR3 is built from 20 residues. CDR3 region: CASSQVTRGRVGLGSYEQYF. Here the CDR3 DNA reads TGCGCCAGCAGCCAAGTTACCCGTGGCAGGGTCGGGCTAGGGTCCTACGAGCAGTACTTC.

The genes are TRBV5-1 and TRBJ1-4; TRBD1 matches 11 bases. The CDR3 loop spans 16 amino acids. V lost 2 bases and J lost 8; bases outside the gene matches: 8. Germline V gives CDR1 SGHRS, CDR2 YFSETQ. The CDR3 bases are TGCGCCAGCAGCTTAGGACAGGGGGCCTCTCGGGAAAAACTGTTTTTT. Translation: CASSLGQGASREKLFF.